This T cell receptor beta chain was obtained from a study of response to subunit inactivated influenza vaccine (dated by TCRdb to the late 2010s). With regard to the full study: Deep quantitative T cell receptor repertoire profiling was used in the study to track responses to a trivalent subunit inactivated influenza vaccine.

The library was obtained by RT-PCR. The sequencing machine was an Illumina HiSeq 2500. The public reads were reprocessed in TCRdb via fastp at Q25 and MiXCR, keeping in-frame beta chains. Entries are consolidated by CDR3 protein sequence, retaining the most common genes and DNA. Counted in this sample were more than 450,000 distinct CDR3 sequences; about 10% of them appeared once. The ten largest make up roughly 10% of the sample. This clonotype has just a few counts. Its antigen has not been determined. Per-nucleotide qualities are absent, and no much larger clonotype sits a single base away. Study-wide conclusions, independent of this receptor: The authors proposed that each seasonal influenza vaccination may bring in only a limited number of new T cells.

The CDR1 and CDR2 encoded by the germline V gene (reference sequence) are LNHNV and YYDKDF. V drops 1 base and J drops 3 bases, leaving 10 bases in between. Taken from cysteine to phenylalanine, the CDR3 has 14 residues. The kept DNA is CDR3 alone, 42 bases in frame from the first base. The chain is encoded by TRBV15 joined to TRBJ2-7, with TRBD1 as a weak D call on 6 bases. This specimen was PBMCs from blood, taken on the day of vaccination. This receptor was obtained from a man aged 45-65 years who received an inactivated influenza vaccine. Donor details come from another sample of the same person, matched by shared clones. CDR3 region: CATSRVNRVYEQYF. The bases are TGTGCCACCAGCAGAGTTAACAGGGTCTACGAGCAGTACTTC.